The 31 T cell receptor beta chains below come from one sample, sequenced in a study of control samples from healthy donors and cancer patients. Clones were sequenced by immunoSEQ multiplex PCR, and TCRdb holds only the in-frame ones, with some missing. Of some 94,000 clones in the sample, more than 85% are singletons; the top ten hold roughly 1.3%. Sequenced: blood. These receptors were collected from a woman aged 45-65 years in good health.

This chain uses TRBV3-1 (or the pseudogene TRBV3-2) with TRBJ2-1; D assignment may be TRBD1 or TRBD2 (5 bases each). This CDR3 contains 18 residues. V was clipped by 1 base and J by 0 bases, with 16 bases between them. CDR1 and CDR2 from the germline V gene are LGHDT and YNNKEL (reference sequence). This CDR3 reads CASSQGGFGQGSYNEQFF. For the CDR3, the DNA is TGTGCCAGCAGCCAAGGAGGGTTTGGCCAGGGCTCCTACAATGAGCAGTTCTTC.

The rearrangement uses TRBV4-1 and TRBJ2-3; D gene uncertain. Germline V gene sequence: CDR1 MGHRA, CDR2 YSYEKL. Trimming left V 1 base short and J 0 bases short, with 14 bases between. This CDR3 region has 17 residues. DNA of the CDR3: TGCGCCAGCAGCCAAGGTCTCCGGGCTGGGAGCACAGATACGCAGTATTTT. Translated, it gives CASSQGLRAGSTDTQYF.

The chain couples TRBV29-1 to TRBJ2-1; D remains ambiguous. CDR1 SQVTM and CDR2 ANQGSEA come from the germline V gene. The CDR3 covers 12 residues. Trimming stripped 3 bases from V and 4 bases from J, with 7 bases between. The CDR3 nucleotides read TGCAGCGTTGAGCACAGTTACAATGAGCAGTTCTTC. Residues: CSVEHSYNEQFF.

This clone was picked up a small number of times. The chain is built from TRBV11-2 and TRBJ2-5; D gene unclear. Trimming cost V 4 bases and J 1 base, with 7 bases left between them. The CDR3 has 13 amino acids. CDR1 is SGHAT and CDR2 is FQNNGV in the germline V gene. This CDR3 is CASSSWSQETQYF. For the CDR3, the DNA is TGTGCCAGCAGCTCCTGGTCCCAAGAGACCCAGTACTTC.

The chain employs TRBV7-2 and TRBJ2-3; 12 bases line up with TRBD2. Germline CDR1 is SGHTA and CDR2 is FQGNSA. V trimming: 4 bases; J trimming: 5 bases; junction bases outside the gene matches: 7. This CDR3 contains 16 residues. The CDR3, as DNA: TGTGCCAGCAGCTCGACGACTAGCGGGAGTTTAGATACGCAGTATTTT. It translates to CASSSTTSGSLDTQYF.

This clone was found a few times. This chain links TRBV6-6 with TRBJ2-7, with 11 bases identical to TRBD2. The germline gives CDR1 MNHNY, CDR2 SVGAGI (reference sequence). After removal of 6 bases from V and 2 bases from J, the junction contained 0 bases not matched to a gene. The CDR3 extends over 13 amino acids. CDR3 nucleotides: TGTGCCAGCAGACTAGCGGGAGCCTACGAGCAGTACTTC. Residues: CASRLAGAYEQYF.

The chain recombines TRBV27 with TRBJ2-3; TRBD2 matches at 8 bases. The ends lost 4 bases at V and 4 bases at J; junction bases unmatched: 4. Per the germline V gene, CDR1 is MNHEY and CDR2 is SMNVEV (reference sequence). The CDR3 extends over 14 amino acids. The CDR3: CASSSGLVADTQYF. CDR3 sequence (DNA): TGTGCCAGCAGTTCGGGACTAGTCGCAGATACGCAGTATTTT.

The V gene is TRBV5-1, the J gene TRBJ2-3; D is perhaps TRBD2 (5 bases). V lost 4 bases, J lost 2 bases, and 11 bases lay in between. Germline-derived CDR1 and CDR2 are SGHRS and YFSETQ. This CDR3 is built from 14 residues. DNA of the CDR3: TGCGCCAGCAGCCCCGGACTGATCACAGATACGCAGTATTTT. Translation: CASSPGLITDTQYF.

This rearrangement joins TRBV11-2 to TRBJ1-1; 12 nucleotides align to TRBD1. CDR1 and CDR2 (germline): SGHAT, FQNNGV. V dropped 3 bases and J dropped 4; count of bases not matched to a gene: 6. CDR3 length: 16 residues. In DNA form, the CDR3 reads TGTGCCAGCAGCTTCAGGGACAGGGGGCCGGGCACTGAAGCTTTCTTT. Protein product: CASSFRDRGPGTEAFF.

The chain couples TRBV9 to TRBJ1-4; tentative D call: TRBD1 (6 bases). This CDR3 has 15 amino acids. V was trimmed by 4 bases and J by 8 bases, leaving 18 bases between them. CDR1 and CDR2 (germline): SGDLS, YYNGEE. As DNA, the CDR3 is TGTGCCAGCAGCCCCGCGGGGGGCATATGGGAAAAACTGTTTTTT. Translation gives CASSPAGGIWEKLFF.

The chain recombines TRBV28 with TRBJ1-1; maybe TRBD1 (5 bases). V lost 6 bases, J lost 0 bases, and 8 bases lay in between. The CDR3 runs to 13 residues. The germline V gene encodes CDR1 MDHEN and CDR2 SYDVKM. CDR3 nucleotide sequence: TGTGCCAGCAGGCGGGACCTGAACACTGAAGCTTTCTTT. Amino acid sequence: CASRRDLNTEAFF.

This chain connects TRBV6-4 to TRBJ2-1; a possible D gene is TRBD1 (6 bases). The CDR3 is 16 residues long. Trimming shortened V by 0 bases and J by 5 bases, and 14 bases separated the two germline ends. Germline values: CDR1 MRHNA, CDR2 SNTAGT. The CDR3 protein is CASSDSRVQGNNEQFF. The DNA of the CDR3 is TGTGCCAGCAGTGACTCGAGAGTGCAGGGGAACAATGAGCAGTTCTTC.

The chain uses TRBV10-3 and TRBJ2-3, with no clear D. V lost 0 bases to trimming and J lost 5 bases, with 9 bases between them. This CDR3 has 14 residues. Germline assignment: CDR1 ENHRY and CDR2 SYGVKD. The CDR3 sequence: CAISESADRDTQYF. For the CDR3, the DNA is TGTGCCATCAGTGAGTCGGCTGATCGAGATACGCAGTATTTT.

The chain links TRBV7-2 to TRBJ2-5, with D possibly TRBD1 on 6 matching bases. CDR1 and CDR2 from the germline V gene are SGHTA and FQGNSA. This CDR3 comprises 17 residues. V lost 2 bases, J lost 5 bases, and 21 bases lay in between. The CDR3 bases are TGTGCCAGCAGCTTAATGGCAGGGGACCGCGGTGGGGAGACCCAGTACTTC. Its translation is CASSLMAGDRGGETQYF.

This chain joins TRBV6-5 and TRBJ2-7, with TRBD1 identical over 8 bases. The CDR3 runs 15 residues. Germline assignment: CDR1 MNHEY and CDR2 SVGAGI. With V trimmed by 8 bases and J by 2 bases, 11 bases remained unmatched. The CDR3 is CASRTWQGATYEQYF. As DNA, the CDR3 is TGTGCCAGCCGAACCTGGCAGGGGGCAACCTACGAGCAGTACTTC.

This clone was observed at least ten times. The V call is TRBV4-3, the J call TRBJ1-3; TRBD1 matches 7 bases. Trimming took 0 bases from V and 0 from J; bases not matched to a gene: 5. CDR3 length: 17 amino acids. Per the germline V gene, CDR1 is LGHNA and CDR2 is YSLEER. DNA for the CDR3: TGCGCCAGCAGCCAAGATTTAGCAGGGGGCTCTGGAAACACCATATATTTT. The encoded protein is CASSQDLAGGSGNTIYF.

The V gene is TRBV6-4, the J gene TRBJ2-5; D is uncertain. The CDR3 totals 13 residues. V was cut by 4 bases and J by 1 base, with 7 bases left in between. Germline CDR1 is MRHNA and CDR2 is SNTAGT. CDR3 region: CASSVGPQETQYF. As DNA, the CDR3 is TGTGCCAGCAGTGTAGGGCCCCAAGAGACCCAGTACTTC.

This clone occurred a few times. The chain is built from TRBV29-1 and TRBJ1-1; unclear D gene. Germline V gene data show CDR1 as SQVTM and CDR2 as ANQGSEA. The CDR3 is 14 residues long. V was trimmed by 4 bases and J by 1 base, leaving 13 bases between them. CDR3 loop: CSVVTTRTNTEAFF. The CDR3, as DNA: TGCAGCGTTGTAACCACCCGGACGAACACTGAAGCTTTCTTT.

The chain is built from TRBV18 and TRBJ2-1; 9 nucleotides align to TRBD2. The CDR3 sequence is 17 residues long. Germline loops: CDR1 KGHSH, CDR2 LQKENI. Trimming removed 5 bases from V and 1 base from J; junction bases left unmatched: 9. The chain's CDR3 is CASSSERLAASYNEQFF. Here the CDR3 DNA reads TGTGCCAGCTCATCCGAACGACTAGCGGCGTCCTACAATGAGCAGTTCTTC.

This clone was seen only once. This rearrangement joins TRBV5-4 to TRBJ1-1; D is perhaps TRBD1 (5 bases). This CDR3 is built from 15 residues. Per the germline V gene, CDR1 is SGHNT and CDR2 is YYREEE (reference sequence). Trimming stripped 3 bases from V and 1 base from J, with 13 bases between. CDR3 nucleotide sequence: TGTGCCAGCAGCTCCGTCGGGGCTGGGAACACTGAAGCTTTCTTT. It specifies CASSSVGAGNTEAFF.

The gene calls are TRBV28 and TRBJ1-1; 7 bases are a match to TRBD1. In germline, CDR1 is MDHEN, CDR2 SYDVKM. V shed 6 bases and J 0 bases; nucleotides not matched to a gene: 4. CDR3 size: 14 residues. The CDR3 coding sequence is TGTGCCAGCAGAACCCAGGGGGTGAACACTGAAGCTTTCTTT. It specifies CASRTQGVNTEAFF.

The CDR3 loop is CASRPTGSGNTIYF. CDR3 nucleotide sequence: TGTGCCAGCAGGCCCACGGGGTCTGGAAACACCATATATTTT. The gene calls are TRBV6-5 and TRBJ1-3; D gene unclear. CDR1 MNHEY and CDR2 SVGAGI come from the germline V gene. This CDR3 region has 14 residues. The germline V and J ends were trimmed by 6 bases and 1 base, with 10 bases remaining between them.

This sequence joins TRBV14 and TRBJ1-3; the match to TRBD1 covers 7 bases. CDR1 is SGHDN, CDR2 FVKESK, per germline. The CDR3 has 15 residues. Unmatched junction bases numbered 2, after V lost 0 bases and J lost 3 bases. CDR3 in amino acids: CASSQEQGSGNTIYF. Here the CDR3 DNA reads TGTGCCAGCAGCCAAGAACAGGGGAGTGGAAACACCATATATTTT.

The chain carries TRBV6-5 and TRBJ2-7; D may correspond to TRBD1 or TRBD2 (5 bases each). V lost 6 bases to trimming and J lost 6 bases, with 15 bases between them. The CDR3 sequence is 13 residues long. Germline V gene data show CDR1 as MNHEY and CDR2 as SVGAGI. CDR3 nucleotide sequence: TGTGCCAGCAGGAGGGACCCGGGGAGCGAGCAGTACTTC. It codes for CASRRDPGSEQYF.

In nucleotides, the CDR3 is TGTGCCAGCAGCTCCGTATCTACCGGGAGGGCCCGGGAGACCCAGTACTTC. Translating gives CASSSVSTGRARETQYF. This rearrangement joins TRBV7-2 to TRBJ2-5; 8 nucleotides align to TRBD2. CDR1 and CDR2 (germline): SGHTA, FQGNSA. The CDR3 is 17 amino acids. J lost 5 bases, V lost 4 bases, and 15 bases had no gene match.

To note about this clone: This sample also contains other DNA sequences that code for the same CDR3. V gene TRBV29-1 combines with J gene TRBJ1-2, with a tentative D call TRBD1 (6 bases). The CDR3 totals 13 residues. Trimming took off 0 bases at V and 8 bases at J, with 13 bases between the two ends. The germline V gene encodes CDR1 SQVTM and CDR2 ANQGSEA. CDR3 in DNA: TGCAGCGTTGAAGAAGCGGGGGCGGGGGGCTACACCTTC. Its translation is CSVEEAGAGGYTF.

V usage is TRBV5-1 and J usage is TRBJ1-6; no reliable D call. CDR1 and CDR2 (germline): SGHRS, YFSETQ. The CDR3 loop spans 17 amino acids. V was clipped by 0 bases and J by 0 bases, with 10 bases between them. CDR3 nucleotide sequence: TGCGCCAGCAGCTTGGGGCAGATGAGCTCCTATAATTCACCCCTCCACTTT. Translated, it gives CASSLGQMSSYNSPLHF.

V and J are TRBV7-2 and TRBJ1-6, with D maybe TRBD1 (5 bases). V was trimmed by 0 bases and J by 8 bases, leaving 8 bases between them. Germline CDR1 reads SGHTA; CDR2 reads FQGNSA. The CDR3 is 14 residues long. Here the CDR3 reads CASSLAAGDSPLHF. The CDR3 DNA is TGTGCCAGCAGCTTAGCGGCGGGGGATTCACCCCTCCACTTT.

The chain combines TRBV7-7 with TRBJ2-1; TRBD2 might be the D (6 bases). CDR3 length: 15 amino acids. V shed 5 bases and J shed 7 bases, with 18 bases lying between them. From germline, CDR1 is SSHAT and CDR2 FNYEAQ (reference sequence). The CDR3 sequence is CASSRGTDRANEQFF. The CDR3 nucleotides read TGTGCCAGCAGCCGGGGGACGGATCGCGCAAATGAGCAGTTCTTC.

This chain joins TRBV28 and TRBJ2-7, with 9 bases fitting TRBD2. The length of the CDR3 is 18 residues. CDR1 and CDR2 (germline): MDHEN, SYDVKM. V lost 3 bases and J lost 0; bases outside the gene matches: 12. The CDR3 nucleotides are TGTGCCAGCAGTTTCTCACCGGGGCTAGCGGGGAACTCCTACGAGCAGTACTTC. This encodes CASSFSPGLAGNSYEQYF. The full variable domain, with the rest looked up from reference TRBV28 and TRBJ2-7, is DVKVTQSSRYLVKRTGEKVFLECVQDMDHENMFWYRQDPGLGLRLIYFSYDVKMKEKGDIPEGYSVSREKKERFSLILESASTNQTSMYLCASSFSPGLAGNSYEQYFGPGTRLTVT.

The chain uses TRBV7-3 and TRBJ2-2; possible D gene TRBD1, 5 bases. This CDR3 contains 16 residues. The germline CDR1 and CDR2 sequences are SGHTA and FQGTGA. Trimming removed 2 bases from V and 2 bases from J, with 12 bases in between. CDR3 sequence: CASSLGAGINTGELFF. The CDR3, as DNA: TGTGCCAGCAGCTTAGGGGCAGGGATAAACACCGGGGAGCTGTTTTTT.